These 3 T cell receptor beta chains were all obtained from the same sample, sequenced in a study of T cell responses to AZD1222 COVID-19 vaccine. TCRdb's table, derived via immunoSEQ multiplex PCR, lists solely in-frame clones and lacks some. The table lists around 97,000 clones, 80% to 90% of them singletons. The input for sequencing was peripheral blood, taken on day 0 of AZD1222 vaccination. The origin of the receptors is an adult in good health.

The chain joins TRBV27 to TRBJ2-5; no clear D. Trimming stripped 2 bases from V and 7 bases from J, with 17 bases between. Germline-derived CDR1 and CDR2 are MNHEY and SMNVEV (reference sequence). This CDR3 is 15 amino acids long. DNA for the CDR3: TGTGCCAGCAGTTTAAACAGCCCTATAGGTGGGACCCAGTACTTC. Translated, it gives CASSLNSPIGGTQYF.

The V call is TRBV11-2, the J call TRBJ1-6; TRBD1 agrees at 8 bases. This CDR3 has 14 amino acids. With V trimmed by 6 bases and J by 10 bases, 8 bases remained unmatched. CDR1 and CDR2 (germline): SGHAT, FQNNGV. CDR3 DNA: TGTGCCAGCAGGGGAGACAGGGGAAGGTCACCCCTCCACTTT. Protein product: CASRGDRGRSPLHF.

This clone has only one observation. This chain connects TRBV25-1 to TRBJ1-3; a weak D match, TRBD1 (5 bases). Trimming took off 5 bases at V and 0 bases at J, with 11 bases between the two ends. Germline V gene lookup returns CDR1 MGHDK and CDR2 SYGVNS. The CDR3 covers 15 residues. The DNA of the CDR3 is TGTGCCAGCAGTTGGGCAGGGTTCTCTGGAAACACCATATATTTT. Translating gives CASSWAGFSGNTIYF.